Shown below are 28 T cell receptor beta chains from a single sample sequenced in a study of CXCR3 chemokines and chemotherapy response in bladder cancer. TCRdb reanalysed the PCR reads using MiXCR and keeps one entry per CDR3 protein. The sample lists thousands of distinct CDR3 sequences; 15% to 20% were seen once. This specimen was taken from a patient whose treatment included neoadjuvant chemotherapy. The receptors were sampled from a human donor with bladder cancer that responded to neoadjuvant chemotherapy.

In nucleotides, the CDR3 is TGTGCCAGCTCACCCGTGTTTGCGGCGGGAGGGACCTACGAGCAGTACTTC. Translation: CASSPVFAAGGTYEQYF. The chain couples TRBV18 to TRBJ2-7, with TRBD2 matching 9 bases. Germline loops: CDR1 KGHSH, CDR2 LQKENI. The CDR3 has 17 residues. V trimming: 3 bases; J trimming: 2 bases; junction bases outside the gene matches: 11.

In this sample, this clonotype turned up many times. V usage is TRBV14 and J usage is TRBJ2-3; TRBD2 matches at 10 bases. CDR3 length: 15 residues. After removal of 4 bases from V and 6 bases from J, the junction contained 7 bases not matched to a gene. The germline V gene encodes CDR1 SGHDN and CDR2 FVKESK. The CDR3 loop is CASSRPGLASDTQYF. CDR3 bases: TGTGCCAGCAGCCGCCCGGGACTAGCGTCCGATACGCAGTATTTT.

By sample share, this clonotype is medium-sized. The J gene is TRBJ2-2, the V gene TRBV7-2; possible D gene TRBD2, 6 bases. Germline V gives CDR1 SGHTA, CDR2 FQGNSA. V lost 4 bases and J 6 bases, leaving 9 bases between the germline ends. This CDR3 region has 13 residues. The CDR3, as DNA: TGTGCCAGCAGCTCGACTAGTTCCGGGGAGCTGTTTTTT. Amino acid sequence: CASSSTSSGELFF.

This clonotype has a handful of counts. This chain connects TRBV2 to TRBJ1-2; 8 bases match TRBD1. With V trimmed by 7 bases and J by 2 bases, 6 bases remained unmatched. The V gene's germline CDR1 is SNHLY and CDR2 FYNNEI. The CDR3 contains 14 residues. For the CDR3, the DNA is TGTGCCAGCACCGGACAGGGACTGAACTATGGCTACACCTTC. Encoded protein: CASTGQGLNYGYTF.

Relative to its sample, this clonotype is medium-sized (0.01 to 0.1%). The V call is TRBV9, the J call TRBJ2-3; D gene ambiguous. V was shortened by 3 bases and J by 0 bases, with 11 bases between the two germline ends. The V gene's germline CDR1 is SGDLS and CDR2 YYNGEE. There are 15 residues in the CDR3. CDR3 nucleotide sequence: TGTGCCAGCAGCGCAGCTTTATTCAGCACAGATACGCAGTATTTT. It codes for CASSAALFSTDTQYF. The variable domain in full, with the rest retrieved from reference TRBV9 and TRBJ2-3, is DSGVTQTPKHLITATGQRVTLRCSPRSGDLSVYWYQQSLDQGLQFLIQYYNGEERAKGNILERFSAQQFPDLHSELNLSSLELGDSALYFCASSAALFSTDTQYFGPGTRLTVL.

As regards this clonotype: This may be a read error: a much more frequent sequence differs by one nucleotide. This chain joins TRBV27 and TRBJ2-5; D possibly corresponds to TRBD2 (5 bases). Trimming left V 8 bases short and J 4 bases short, with 20 bases between. The CDR3 consists of 15 residues. In germline, CDR1 is MNHEY, CDR2 SMNVEV (reference sequence). The CDR3 nucleotides read TGTGCCAGCTGGATGCGGGCGGAGGACCGAGAGACCCAGTACTTC. Amino acid sequence: CASWMRAEDRETQYF.

Ten or more counts support this clonotype. This chain joins TRBV12-3 or TRBV12-4 and TRBJ1-2; D perhaps matches TRBD1 (6 bases). Trimming stripped 6 bases from V and 0 bases from J, with 14 bases between. The CDR3 spans 15 residues. In nucleotides, the CDR3 is TGTGCCAGCAGAATGGACAGCGCTTCTAACTATGGCTACACCTTC. Translated, it gives CASRMDSASNYGYTF.

Many counts were recorded for this clonotype. The chain employs TRBV28 and TRBJ2-7; TRBD2 might be the D (5 bases). From germline, CDR1 is MDHEN and CDR2 SYDVKM. Trimming took off 1 base at V and 2 bases at J, with 12 bases between the two ends. The CDR3 extends over 15 amino acids. This chain's CDR3 is CASSLFAGLTYEQYF. DNA for the CDR3: TGTGCCAGCAGTTTATTTGCGGGTCTGACCTACGAGCAGTACTTC.

This rearrangement joins TRBV18 to TRBJ2-1; 14 bases line up with TRBD2. This CDR3 is 17 amino acids long. The germline V gene has CDR1 KGHSH and CDR2 LQKENI. V shed 3 bases, J shed 4 bases, and the junction held 5 bases outside the gene matches. This CDR3 reads CASSPGTSGRQYNEQFF. In DNA, the CDR3 is TGTGCCAGCTCACCGGGGACTAGCGGGAGACAGTACAATGAGCAGTTCTTC.

This clonotype has at least ten counts. V gene TRBV19 combines with J gene TRBJ1-5, with a weak D call TRBD1 (5 bases). Germline V CDR1 and CDR2: LNHDA, SQIVND (reference sequence). The CDR3 extends over 15 amino acids. The V end lost 7 bases, the J end lost 2 bases, and 15 bases lay between the germline ends. The CDR3 DNA follows: TGTGCCAGTACAGGGCGGGGAGGAGGCAATCAGCCCCAGCATTTT. The encoded protein is CASTGRGGGNQPQHF.

Concerning this clonotype itself: A far bigger clonotype differs at one base, so this is likely a read error. J is TRBJ2-3 and V is TRBV6-2 or TRBV6-3; TRBD2 matches at 8 bases. J gave up 4 bases and V 6 bases, and 9 bases lay outside the gene matches. The CDR3 extends over 15 amino acids. CDR1 is MNHEY and CDR2 is SVGEGT in the germline V gene. For the CDR3, the DNA is TGTGCCAGCAGCTCTTGCCTAGCGGGCGCAGATACGCAGTATTTT. Its translation is CASSSCLAGADTQYF.

Only one count was recorded for this clonotype. A far larger clone is only one base removed, so a read error is likely. This chain links TRBV25-1 with TRBJ2-1; TRBD2 aligns across 8 bases. Trimming took 8 bases from V and 10 from J; bases not matched to a gene: 19. The V gene's germline CDR1 is MGHDK and CDR2 SYGVNS. The CDR3 has 16 residues. CDR3 sequence: CASAGTRNGGSDEQFF. The CDR3 nucleotides are TGTGCCAGCGCCGGGACTAGAAACGGGGGTTCGGACGAGCAGTTCTTC.

This clonotype has ten or more counts. The chain joins TRBV18 to TRBJ1-1, with 9 bases identical to TRBD1. With V trimmed by 3 bases and J by 1 base, 0 bases remained unmatched. The CDR3 extends over 14 amino acids. Germline-derived CDR1 and CDR2 are KGHSH and LQKENI. The CDR3 DNA follows: TGTGCCAGCTCACCGACAGGGGGGAACACTGAAGCTTTCTTT. It translates to CASSPTGGNTEAFF.

This clonotype was picked up many times. This chain connects TRBV9 to TRBJ2-1; 9 positions match TRBD2. V gave up 3 bases and J gave up 5 bases; unmatched junction bases: 9. This CDR3 spans 16 amino acids. The germline V gene has CDR1 SGDLS and CDR2 YYNGEE. The CDR3 spells CASSAYRLAENNEQFF. DNA of the CDR3: TGTGCCAGCAGCGCTTACCGACTAGCGGAGAACAATGAGCAGTTCTTC.

J is TRBJ1-6 and V is TRBV28; TRBD1 matches at 8 bases. This CDR3 contains 14 residues. Germline V gene data show CDR1 as MDHEN and CDR2 as SYDVKM. With V trimmed by 6 bases and J by 14 bases, 12 bases remained unmatched. The CDR3 is CASSLQGDVRTLHF. CDR3 bases: TGTGCCAGCAGCCTACAGGGGGACGTTAGGACCCTCCACTTT.

This clonotype showed up many times. The chain combines TRBV20-1 with TRBJ2-3; perhaps TRBD2 as D (6 bases). Trimming cost V 2 bases and J 3 bases, with 18 bases left between them. This CDR3 comprises 16 residues. The germline CDR1 and CDR2 sequences are DFQATT and SNEGSKA (reference sequence). The CDR3 protein is CSARSLASAATDTQYF. Here the CDR3 DNA reads TGCAGTGCTAGATCTCTGGCTAGCGCGGCAACAGATACGCAGTATTTT.

This clonotype is hyperexpanded by share. The V call is TRBV19, the J call TRBJ1-2; D gene uncertain. This CDR3 is 16 amino acids long. The germline V gene has CDR1 LNHDA and CDR2 SQIVND (reference sequence). The germline V and J ends were trimmed by 7 bases and 2 bases, with 20 bases remaining between them. CDR3 amino acids: CASTSTRSAANYGYTF. The CDR3 nucleotides read TGTGCCAGTACCTCGACGCGTTCAGCGGCGAACTATGGCTACACCTTC.

Judged by abundance, this clonotype is medium-sized (0.01 to 0.1%). The rearrangement links TRBV9 to TRBJ2-1; D is uncertain. The CDR3 has 14 amino acids. Germline CDR1 is SGDLS and CDR2 is YYNGEE. V lost 2 bases and J 4 bases, leaving 10 bases between the germline ends. The DNA of the CDR3 is TGTGCCAGCAGCGTGATGACGGCTTACAATGAGCAGTTCTTC. Translating gives CASSVMTAYNEQFF.

This clonotype was seen repeatedly, ten times or more. The rearrangement joins TRBV12-3 or TRBV12-4 to TRBJ1-2; 8 bases agree with TRBD1. With 8 bases clipped from V and 4 bases from J, the junction kept 9 bases outside the gene matches. The CDR3 is made up of 14 amino acids. The CDR3 DNA reads as TGTGCCAGCGAGTCAGGGGGCGCGTCCTATGGCTACACCTTC. It is translated as CASESGGASYGYTF.

This clonotype was detected a few times. The J gene is TRBJ2-1, the V gene TRBV9; tentatively, D is TRBD1 (5 bases). Trimming took 0 bases from V and 11 from J, leaving 18 bases between them. The CDR3 is made up of 15 amino acids. Germline V gene lookup returns CDR1 SGDLS and CDR2 YYNGEE. This chain's CDR3 is CASSVAPVQGLKQFF. The CDR3 nucleotides read TGTGCCAGCAGCGTAGCTCCCGTCCAGGGTTTGAAGCAGTTCTTC.

This clonotype ranks as medium-sized. This sequence joins TRBV10-3 and TRBJ2-3; 9 bases line up with TRBD1. The V gene end was trimmed by 4 bases and the J gene end by 1 base; junction bases not matched to a gene: 3. The germline V gene encodes CDR1 ENHRY and CDR2 SYGVKD. The CDR3 consists of 15 residues. The CDR3 spells CAISARTGGTDTQYF. CDR3 sequence (DNA): TGTGCCATCAGTGCCCGGACAGGGGGCACAGATACGCAGTATTTT.

This clonotype was seen many times. V gene TRBV20-1 combines with J gene TRBJ2-2; TRBD2 matches at 15 bases. The length of the CDR3 is 15 residues. Germline trimming cut 7 bases from V and 4 bases from J; bases unmatched to any gene: 4. Germline assignment: CDR1 DFQATT and CDR2 SNEGSKA (reference sequence). CDR3 region: CSGTSGRASTGELFF. CDR3 DNA: TGCAGTGGGACTAGCGGGAGGGCCTCCACCGGGGAGCTGTTTTTT.

By its share, this clonotype is medium-sized. This chain joins TRBV5-4 and TRBJ1-1; D is possibly TRBD1 (5 bases). Germline V gene sequence: CDR1 SGHNT, CDR2 YYREEE (reference sequence). CDR3 length: 16 amino acids. Between the trimmed V and J ends, which lost 1 base and 8 bases, there was a span of 21 bases. The CDR3 loop is CASSLRALGPGGEAFF. The CDR3 DNA follows: TGTGCCAGCAGCTTGAGAGCCCTGGGCCCCGGGGGGGAAGCTTTCTTT.

This clonotype ranks as medium-sized (0.01 to 0.1%). This CDR3 is CASSLLGITDTQYF. Written as DNA, the CDR3 is TGTGCCAGCAGCTTGTTAGGGATCACAGATACGCAGTATTTT. The rearrangement links TRBV7-2 to TRBJ2-3; D uncertain. The germline gives CDR1 SGHTA, CDR2 FQGNSA. This CDR3 has 14 residues. Trimming took off 3 bases at V and 2 bases at J, with 9 bases between the two ends. Combining the CDR3 with reference TRBV7-2 and TRBJ2-3 gives the whole variable domain GAGVSQSPSNKVTEKGKDVELRCDPISGHTALYWYRQSLGQGLEFLIYFQGNSAPDKSGLPSDRFSAERTGGSVSTLTIQRTQQEDSAVYLCASSLLGITDTQYFGPGTRLTVL.

This clonotype is labeled as hyperexpanded. The chain joins TRBV19 to TRBJ2-2, with 8 bases fitting TRBD1. This CDR3 has 15 residues. Germline values: CDR1 LNHDA, CDR2 SQIVND (reference sequence). Trimming took 5 bases from V and 4 from J; bases not matched to a gene: 6. CDR3 protein: CASSLRTGSTGELFF. DNA of the CDR3: TGTGCCAGTAGTCTAAGGACAGGGAGCACCGGGGAGCTGTTTTTT.

There are many counts of this clonotype. V usage is TRBV24-1 and J usage is TRBJ2-2; D possibly uses TRBD1 or TRBD2 (5 bases each). V shed 3 bases and J shed 5 bases, with 18 bases lying between them. This CDR3 region has 17 residues. CDR1 KGHDR and CDR2 SFDVKD come from the germline V gene. The CDR3 DNA is TGTGCCACCAGTGATCCGAACCCTAATGAGGGGACCGGGGAGCTGTTTTTT. Translating gives CATSDPNPNEGTGELFF.

In this sample, this clonotype is medium-sized. The V gene is TRBV5-4, the J gene TRBJ2-5; D possibly matches TRBD1 or TRBD2 (5 bases each). Germline values: CDR1 SGHNT, CDR2 YYREEE (reference sequence). V lost 4 bases and J 5 bases, leaving 21 bases between the germline ends. CDR3 length: 16 amino acids. CDR3 sequence (DNA): TGTGCCAGCAGCGCGGATCGGGACGGCGGACGCGAGACCCAGTACTTC. This encodes CASSADRDGGRETQYF.

This clonotype is medium-sized by share. V is TRBV7-2 and J is TRBJ1-2; D unclear. Looked up from germline, CDR1 is SGHTA and CDR2 is FQGNSA. Trimming took off 1 base at V and 4 bases at J, with 10 bases between the two ends. The CDR3 runs 14 residues. The CDR3 nucleotides read TGTGCCAGCAGCTTAGAATTGGCGTCCTATGGCTACACCTTC. Its translation is CASSLELASYGYTF.